This TCR beta chain is from a study of CD8+CD57+ T cells in acquired aplastic anemia listed by TCRdb under 2018. For context, the study as a whole: A mean of around 3.3 ug of DNA, ranging from roughly 0.17 to 30 ug, was extracted from sorted CD4+ and CD8+ cells. A CD8+CD57+ expansion meant a frequency higher than the mean frequency seen in healthy subjects. What the authors observed across the whole study: Between patients and healthy controls, no significant difference in CD8+ Simpson's diversity was found (P=0.060). Although some 28 CD8+ CDR3 sequences were shared by patients and controls, these sequences appeared highly expressed in patients and within the immunodominant clones of patients.

Flow cytometry had shown CD8+CD57+ cell expansion in the patients selected for sequencing. Every patient had severe acquired aplastic anemia, diagnosed using the International Study of Aplastic Anemia and Agranulocytosis and Camitta criteria. No therapy had been received by the patients at the time of blood sampling. In this study, sorted CD4+ and CD8+ T cells from the blood of healthy subjects and of severe aplastic anemia patients had their TCR repertoires deep-sequenced. Patients were enrolled in the USA under clinicaltrials.gov protocols 00001620, 01623167, 00001397, 00071045, 00081523 and 00961064. Ficoll-Paque density gradient centrifugation was used to isolate peripheral blood mononuclear cells. CD4+ and CD8+ T cells were sorted by FACS or magnetic beads before DNA extraction. TCR beta VDJ combination and CDR3 sequence profiling used genomic DNA as the template. TCR repertoire sequencing was run on an Illumina HiSeq 2000. Under the source paper's analysis protocol: Repertoire assessment relied on Simpson's diversity index, CDR3 size and DJ length profiles, and TRBV/TRBJ rearrangement plots. The most abundant DNA sequence in the deep sequencing data was taken as the immunodominant clone. CDR3 amino acid sequences were checked for sharing between subjects and were compared against published repertoires and the VDJdb database. TCRdb cleaned the public reads at Q25 with fastp, built clones with MiXCR and kept in-frame beta chains. Records with the same CDR3 protein are collapsed into one entry carrying the most frequent genes and DNA. TCRdb, not the authors, supplied the V and J calls. This sample is represented by hundreds of thousands of distinct CDR3 sequences; about a third of them were singletons. The ten most abundant clones make up under 0.95% of the sample.

As to this clonotype: Its recognized antigen is unknown. Qualities for individual bases were not recorded, and no much larger clone is one base off.

The CDR3 spans 15 residues, from the cysteine through the phenylalanine. Left in the record is the CDR3 DNA by itself, 45 bases read in frame from the first base. The junction shows trimming of 1 base on V and 5 bases on J, plus 11 bases between the germline ends. Based on the germline V gene, the CDR1 and CDR2 sequences are SGHVS and FNYEAQ. Recombination linked TRBV7-6 to TRBJ1-4, and the D gene may be TRBD1, 6 bases matching. This TCR was sampled from a human donor with aplastic anemia. The sequenced material came from sorted CD4+, CD8+, or CD8+CD57+ T cells (not recorded which) from PBMCs. CDR3 sequence: CASSLGGQRNEKLFF. Read as DNA, the sequence is TGTGCCAGCAGCTTAGGGGGACAAAGAAATGAAAAACTGTTTTTT.